The 3 T cell receptor beta chains reported below all come from one sample, sequenced in a study of PD-1 blockade in mismatch repair-deficient tumors. Libraries were prepared by immunoSEQ multiplex PCR; TCRdb keeps only in-frame clonotypes and omits some of them. This table has approximately 9,400 clones, approximately 85% appearing once. This sample comprised PBMCs, obtained almost 47 weeks after starting pembrolizumab. The receptors were gathered from an adult with mismatch repair-deficient cancer.

This clone was picked up one time. The J gene is TRBJ2-2, the V gene TRBV28; D might be TRBD2 (7 bases). V lost 2 bases and J lost 4, with 20 bases in between. The germline CDR1 and CDR2 sequences are MDHEN and SYDVKM. CDR3 length: 18 residues. CDR3 sequence: CASSLGGLRGAPTGELFF. In nucleotides, the CDR3 is TGTGCCAGCAGTTTAGGCGGGTTACGGGGGGCGCCCACCGGGGAGCTGTTTTTT.

The count of this clone is one. The CDR3 DNA reads as TGTGCCAGCAGTTTATTCAAGGGGGAGAGAAATGAGCAGTTCTTC. It yields the protein CASSLFKGERNEQFF. The rearrangement uses TRBV28 and TRBJ2-1; perhaps TRBD1 as D (6 bases). The CDR3 runs 15 residues. From germline, CDR1 is MDHEN and CDR2 SYDVKM. Trimming stripped 1 base from V and 7 bases from J, with 14 bases between.

This chain connects TRBV6-1 to TRBJ1-6; D gene uncertain. V was clipped by 2 bases and J by 0 bases, with 11 bases between them. Germline V CDR1 and CDR2: MNHNS, SASEGT. The CDR3 runs to 17 residues. The CDR3 reads CASSEINTSSYNSPLHF. The CDR3, as DNA: TGTGCCAGCAGTGAAATCAACACCAGCTCCTATAATTCACCCCTCCACTTT.